This TCR beta chain was sequenced during a study of human T cells and chemical hapten exposure. Study context: Diphenylcyclopropenone was administered weekly to the scalp of patients throughout the roughly 23-week study.

The time point was: patch test 2, 6 weeks after DPC sensitization. The treatment: therapeutic diphenylcyclopropenone sensitization with weekly scalp DPC. Unfractionated whole blood yielded the extracted total RNA. Findings and caveats of the study: Expanded TCR counts at PT1 were positively correlated with the patch test score.

The CDR3 has 14 residues. Germline CDR1 SGHRS, CDR2 YFSETQ. Trimming stripped 3 bases from V and 2 bases from J, with 12 bases between. TCRdb redid the calling of the RACE reads with MiXCR, one entry per CDR3 protein. The sample records more than 60,000 distinct CDR3 sequences, about 9.4% being singletons. This clonotype was counted ten times or more. What it recognizes is unknown. This TCR derives from a woman between 45 and 60 years old with alopecia areata. Some clones in this sample may be carry-over from other donors' samples. The sample was whole blood, taken in connection with sensitization to the hapten diphenylcyclopropenone (DPC). V usage is TRBV5-1 and J usage is TRBJ2-7; no clear D. The CDR3 is CASSSGDWPYEQYF. The CDR3 bases are TGCGCCAGCAGCTCCGGTGACTGGCCCTACGAGCAGTACTTC.